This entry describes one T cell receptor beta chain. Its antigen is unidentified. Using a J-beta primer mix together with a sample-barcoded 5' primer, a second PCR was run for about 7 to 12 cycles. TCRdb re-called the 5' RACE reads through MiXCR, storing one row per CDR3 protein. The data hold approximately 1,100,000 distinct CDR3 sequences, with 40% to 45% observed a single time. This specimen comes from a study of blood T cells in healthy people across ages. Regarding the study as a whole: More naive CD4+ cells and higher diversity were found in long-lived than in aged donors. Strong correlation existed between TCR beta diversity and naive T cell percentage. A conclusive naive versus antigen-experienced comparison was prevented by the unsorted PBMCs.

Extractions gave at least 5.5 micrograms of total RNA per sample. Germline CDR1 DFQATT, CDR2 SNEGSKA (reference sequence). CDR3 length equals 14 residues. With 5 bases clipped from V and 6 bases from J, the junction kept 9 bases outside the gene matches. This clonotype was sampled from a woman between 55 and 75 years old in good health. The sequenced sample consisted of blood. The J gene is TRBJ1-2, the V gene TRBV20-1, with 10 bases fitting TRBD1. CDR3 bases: TGCAGTGCTTTTAAAGGACAGGGGGTGAATGGCTACACCTTC. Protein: CSAFKGQGVNGYTF.